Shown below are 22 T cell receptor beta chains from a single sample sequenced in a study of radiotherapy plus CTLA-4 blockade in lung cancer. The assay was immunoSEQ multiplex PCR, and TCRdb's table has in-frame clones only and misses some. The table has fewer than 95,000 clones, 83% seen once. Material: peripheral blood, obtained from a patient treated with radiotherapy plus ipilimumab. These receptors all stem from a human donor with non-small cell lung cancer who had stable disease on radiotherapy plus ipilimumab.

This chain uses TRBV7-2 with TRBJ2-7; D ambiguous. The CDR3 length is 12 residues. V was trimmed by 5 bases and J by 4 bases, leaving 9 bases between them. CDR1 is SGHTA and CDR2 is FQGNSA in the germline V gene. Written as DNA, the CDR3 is TGTGCCAGCAGCGGAACTAATTACGAGCAGTACTTC. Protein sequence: CASSGTNYEQYF.

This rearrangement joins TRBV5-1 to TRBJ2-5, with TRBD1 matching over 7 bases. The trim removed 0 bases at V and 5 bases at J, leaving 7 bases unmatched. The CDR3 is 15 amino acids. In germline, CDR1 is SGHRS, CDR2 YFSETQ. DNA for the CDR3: TGCGCCAGCAGCTTGGAACGACAGGGCTGGGAGACCCAGTACTTC. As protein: CASSLERQGWETQYF.

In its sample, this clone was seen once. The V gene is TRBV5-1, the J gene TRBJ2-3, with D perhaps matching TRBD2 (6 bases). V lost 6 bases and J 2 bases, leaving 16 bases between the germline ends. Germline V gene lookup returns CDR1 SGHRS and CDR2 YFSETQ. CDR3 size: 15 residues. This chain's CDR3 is CASTPGTPTTDTQYF. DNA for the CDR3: TGCGCCAGCACTCCCGGGACTCCTACCACAGATACGCAGTATTTT.

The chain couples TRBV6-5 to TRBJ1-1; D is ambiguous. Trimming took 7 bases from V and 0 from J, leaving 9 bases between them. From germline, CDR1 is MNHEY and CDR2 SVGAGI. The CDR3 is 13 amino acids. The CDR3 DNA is TGTGCCAGCAAAGAAGTTCTGAACACTGAAGCTTTCTTT. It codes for CASKEVLNTEAFF.

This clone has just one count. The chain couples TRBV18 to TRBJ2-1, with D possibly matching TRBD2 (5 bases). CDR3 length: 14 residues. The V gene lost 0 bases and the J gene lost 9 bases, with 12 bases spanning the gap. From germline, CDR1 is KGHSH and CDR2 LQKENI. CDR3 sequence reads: CASSPPSAGPEQFF. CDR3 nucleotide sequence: TGTGCCAGCTCACCACCCAGCGCGGGCCCTGAGCAGTTCTTC.

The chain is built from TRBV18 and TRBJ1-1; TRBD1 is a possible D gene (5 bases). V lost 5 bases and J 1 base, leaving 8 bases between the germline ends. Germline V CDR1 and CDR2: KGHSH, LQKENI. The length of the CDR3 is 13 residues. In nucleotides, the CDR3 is TGTGCCAGCTCATCGACAGCGAACACTGAAGCTTTCTTT. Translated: CASSSTANTEAFF. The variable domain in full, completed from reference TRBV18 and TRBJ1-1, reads NAGVMQNPRHLVRRRGQEARLRCSPMKGHSHVYWYRQLPEEGLKFMVYLQKENIIDESGMPKERFSAEFPKEGPSILRIQQVVRGDSAAYFCASSSTANTEAFFGQGTRLTVV.

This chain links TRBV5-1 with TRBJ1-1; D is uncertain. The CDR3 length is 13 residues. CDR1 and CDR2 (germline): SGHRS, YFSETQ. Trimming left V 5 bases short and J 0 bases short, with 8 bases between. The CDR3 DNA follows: TGCGCCAGCAGGCCTACAGTGAACACTGAAGCTTTCTTT. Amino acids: CASRPTVNTEAFF.

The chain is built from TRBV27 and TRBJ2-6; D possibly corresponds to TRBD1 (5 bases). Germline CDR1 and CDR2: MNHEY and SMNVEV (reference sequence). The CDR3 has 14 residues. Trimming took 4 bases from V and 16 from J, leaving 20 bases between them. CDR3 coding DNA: TGTGCCAGCAGTTCTGGGCAGGGTCCTTTGGTTCTGACTTTC. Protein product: CASSSGQGPLVLTF.

The CDR3 is CASSEGLSANYGYTF. As DNA, the CDR3 is TGTGCCAGCAGTGAGGGACTGTCAGCTAACTATGGCTACACCTTC. This rearrangement joins TRBV2 to TRBJ1-2; a possible D gene is TRBD1 (5 bases). CDR1 is SNHLY and CDR2 is FYNNEI in the germline V gene. The CDR3 totals 15 residues. V was clipped by 3 bases and J by 0 bases, with 11 bases between them.

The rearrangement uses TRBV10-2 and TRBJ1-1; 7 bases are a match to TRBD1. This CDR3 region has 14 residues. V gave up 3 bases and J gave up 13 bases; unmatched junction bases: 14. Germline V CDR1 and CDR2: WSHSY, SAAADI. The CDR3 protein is CASSERGLDYLCFF. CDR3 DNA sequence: TGCGCCAGCAGTGAAAGGGGGCTCGACTATCTATGTTTCTTT.

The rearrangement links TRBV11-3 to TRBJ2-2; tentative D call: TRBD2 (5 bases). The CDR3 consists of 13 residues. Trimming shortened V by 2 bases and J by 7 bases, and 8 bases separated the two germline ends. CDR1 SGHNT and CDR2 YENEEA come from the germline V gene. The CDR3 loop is CASSLRGVGELFF. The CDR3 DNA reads TGTGCCAGCAGCTTACGGGGAGTCGGGGAGCTGTTTTTT.

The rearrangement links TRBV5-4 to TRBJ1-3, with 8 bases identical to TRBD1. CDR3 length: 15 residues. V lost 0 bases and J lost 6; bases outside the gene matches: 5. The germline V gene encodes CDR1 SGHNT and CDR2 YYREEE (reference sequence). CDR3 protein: CASSLGGTGVNTIYF. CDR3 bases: TGTGCCAGCAGCTTGGGTGGGACAGGTGTAAACACCATATATTTT. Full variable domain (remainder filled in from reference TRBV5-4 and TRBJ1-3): ETGVTQSPTHLIKTRGQQVTLRCSSQSGHNTVSWYQQALGQGPQFIFQYYREEENGRGNFPPRFSGLQFPNYSSELNVNALELDDSALYLCASSLGGTGVNTIYFGEGSWLTVV.

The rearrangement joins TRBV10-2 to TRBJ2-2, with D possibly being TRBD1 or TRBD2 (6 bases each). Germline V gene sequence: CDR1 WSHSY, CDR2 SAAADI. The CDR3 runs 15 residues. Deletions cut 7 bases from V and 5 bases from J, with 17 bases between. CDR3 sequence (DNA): TGCGCCAGCACCACAGGGAGGTCGTCGACCGGGGAGCTGTTTTTT. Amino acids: CASTTGRSSTGELFF.

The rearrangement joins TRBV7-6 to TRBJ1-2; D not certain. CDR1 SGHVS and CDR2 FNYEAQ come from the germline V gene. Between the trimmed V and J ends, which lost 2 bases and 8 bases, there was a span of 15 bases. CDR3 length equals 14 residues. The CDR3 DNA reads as TGTGCCAGCAGCTTAAGACCCACGTCCAACGGCTACACCTTC. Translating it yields CASSLRPTSNGYTF.

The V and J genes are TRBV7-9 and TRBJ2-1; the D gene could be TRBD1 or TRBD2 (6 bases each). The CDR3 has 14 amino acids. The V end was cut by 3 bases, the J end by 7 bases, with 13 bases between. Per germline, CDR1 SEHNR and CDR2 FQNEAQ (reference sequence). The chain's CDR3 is CASSLEGQVNEQFF. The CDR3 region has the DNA TGTGCCAGCAGCTTGGAGGGACAAGTAAATGAGCAGTTCTTC. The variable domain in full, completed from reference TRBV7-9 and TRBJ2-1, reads DTGVSQNPRHKITKRGQNVTFRCDPISEHNRLYWYRQTLGQGPEFLTYFQNEAQLEKSRLLSDRFSAERPKGSFSTLEIQRTEQGDSAMYLCASSLEGQVNEQFFGPGTRLTVL.

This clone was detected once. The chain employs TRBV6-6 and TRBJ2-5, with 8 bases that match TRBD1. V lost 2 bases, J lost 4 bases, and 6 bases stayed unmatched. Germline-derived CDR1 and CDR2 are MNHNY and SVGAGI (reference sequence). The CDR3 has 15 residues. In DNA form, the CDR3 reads TGTGCCAGCAGTTACGCAGGGGGCCAGAGAGAGACCCAGTACTTC. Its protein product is CASSYAGGQRETQYF.

The CDR3 DNA is TGTGCCAGCAGCTTAGTTCGTCCGGACAGGGGTAATTCACCCCTCCACTTT. Its protein is CASSLVRPDRGNSPLHF. The chain has TRBV11-2 and TRBJ1-6; 9 bases fit TRBD1. Trimming removed 1 base from V and 6 bases from J; junction bases left unmatched: 7. The CDR3 loop spans 17 amino acids. CDR1 is SGHAT, CDR2 FQNNGV, per germline.

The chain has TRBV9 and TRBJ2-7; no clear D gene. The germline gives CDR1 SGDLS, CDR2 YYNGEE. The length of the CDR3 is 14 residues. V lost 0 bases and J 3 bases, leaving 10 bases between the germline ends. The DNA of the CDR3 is TGTGCCAGCAGCGTAGGTAATGGAAACTACGAGCAGTACTTC. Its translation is CASSVGNGNYEQYF.

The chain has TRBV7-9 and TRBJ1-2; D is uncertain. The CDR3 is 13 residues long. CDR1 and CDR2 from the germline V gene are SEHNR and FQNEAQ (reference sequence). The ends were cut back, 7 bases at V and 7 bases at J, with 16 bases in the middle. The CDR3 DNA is TGTGCCAGCAATTCCGGACGGCGTGGTGGCTACACCTTC. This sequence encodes CASNSGRRGGYTF.

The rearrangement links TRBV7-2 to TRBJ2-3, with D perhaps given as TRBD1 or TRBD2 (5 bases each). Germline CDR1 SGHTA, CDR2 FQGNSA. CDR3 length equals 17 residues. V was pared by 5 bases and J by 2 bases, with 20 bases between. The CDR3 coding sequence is TGTGCCAGCAGCGAAACCGGGACCCCATTAGCCACAGATACGCAGTATTTT. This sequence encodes CASSETGTPLATDTQYF. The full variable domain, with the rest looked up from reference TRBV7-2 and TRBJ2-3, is GAGVSQSPSNKVTEKGKDVELRCDPISGHTALYWYRQSLGQGLEFLIYFQGNSAPDKSGLPSDRFSAERTGGSVSTLTIQRTQQEDSAVYLCASSETGTPLATDTQYFGPGTRLTVL.

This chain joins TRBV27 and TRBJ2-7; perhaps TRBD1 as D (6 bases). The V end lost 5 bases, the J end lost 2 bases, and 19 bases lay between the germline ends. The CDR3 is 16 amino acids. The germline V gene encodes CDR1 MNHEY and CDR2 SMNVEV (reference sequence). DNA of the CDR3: TGTGCCAGCAGTCCGTATTACGGGACACCTACCTACGAGCAGTACTTC. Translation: CASSPYYGTPTYEQYF.

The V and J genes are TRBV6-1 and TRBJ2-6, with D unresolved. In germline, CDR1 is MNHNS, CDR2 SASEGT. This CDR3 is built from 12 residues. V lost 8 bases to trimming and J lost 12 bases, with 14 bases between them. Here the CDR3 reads CASVRTVGVLTF. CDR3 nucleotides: TGTGCCAGCGTTCGGACGGTGGGCGTCCTGACTTTC.